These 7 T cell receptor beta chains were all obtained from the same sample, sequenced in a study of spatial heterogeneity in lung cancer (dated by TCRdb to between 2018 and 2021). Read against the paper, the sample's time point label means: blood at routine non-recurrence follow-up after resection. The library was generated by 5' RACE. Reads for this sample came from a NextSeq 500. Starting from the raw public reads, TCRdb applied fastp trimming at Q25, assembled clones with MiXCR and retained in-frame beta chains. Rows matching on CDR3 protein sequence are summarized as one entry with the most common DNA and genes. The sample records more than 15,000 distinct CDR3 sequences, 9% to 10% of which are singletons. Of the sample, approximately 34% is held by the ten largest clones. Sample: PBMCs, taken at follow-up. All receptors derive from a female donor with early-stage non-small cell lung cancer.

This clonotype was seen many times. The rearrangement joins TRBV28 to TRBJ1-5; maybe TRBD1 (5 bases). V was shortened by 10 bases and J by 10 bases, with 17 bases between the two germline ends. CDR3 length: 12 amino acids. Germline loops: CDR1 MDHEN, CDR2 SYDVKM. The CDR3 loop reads CATLLGTKPQHF. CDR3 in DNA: TGTGCCACCCTACTCGGGACCAAACCCCAGCATTTT.

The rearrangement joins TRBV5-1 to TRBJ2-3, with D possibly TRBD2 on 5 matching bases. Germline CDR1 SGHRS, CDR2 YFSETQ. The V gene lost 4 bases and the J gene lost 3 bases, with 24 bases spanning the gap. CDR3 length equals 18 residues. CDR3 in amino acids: CASSLEAPSPHRTDTQYF. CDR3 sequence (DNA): TGCGCCAGCAGCCTGGAGGCCCCTAGCCCCCATCGGACAGATACGCAGTATTTT.

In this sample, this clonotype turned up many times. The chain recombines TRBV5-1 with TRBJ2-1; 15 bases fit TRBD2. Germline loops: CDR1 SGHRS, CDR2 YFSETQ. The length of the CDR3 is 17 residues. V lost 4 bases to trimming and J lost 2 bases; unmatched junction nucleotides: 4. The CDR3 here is CASSQGTSGGPYNEQFF. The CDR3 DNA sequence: TGCGCCAGCAGCCAGGGGACTAGCGGGGGGCCCTACAATGAGCAGTTCTTC.

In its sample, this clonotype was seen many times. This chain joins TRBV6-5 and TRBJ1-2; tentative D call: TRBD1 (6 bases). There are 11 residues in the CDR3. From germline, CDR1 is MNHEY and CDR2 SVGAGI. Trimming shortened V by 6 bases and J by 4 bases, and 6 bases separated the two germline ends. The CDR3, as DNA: TGTGCCAGCAGACAGGGCTATGGCTACACCTTC. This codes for CASRQGYGYTF.

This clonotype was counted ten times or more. CDR3 bases: TGTGCCAGCAGTTTTCAGGAGGGCCATGAGCAGTTCTTC. Translation: CASSFQEGHEQFF. The chain combines TRBV12-3 or TRBV12-4 with TRBJ2-1; tentative D call: TRBD2 (6 bases). V lost 3 bases, J lost 8 bases, and 11 bases lay in between. The CDR3 runs 13 residues.

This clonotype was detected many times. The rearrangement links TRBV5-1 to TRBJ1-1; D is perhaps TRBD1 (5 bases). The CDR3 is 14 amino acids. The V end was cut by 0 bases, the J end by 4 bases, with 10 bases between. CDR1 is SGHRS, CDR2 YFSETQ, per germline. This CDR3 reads CASSLGSGGTEAFF. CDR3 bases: TGCGCCAGCAGCTTGGGGTCTGGGGGCACTGAAGCTTTCTTT.

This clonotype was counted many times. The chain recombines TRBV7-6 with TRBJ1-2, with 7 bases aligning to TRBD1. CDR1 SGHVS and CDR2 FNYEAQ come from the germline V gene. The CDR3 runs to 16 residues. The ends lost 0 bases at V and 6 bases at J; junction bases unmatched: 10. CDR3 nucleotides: TGTGCCAGCAGCTTAGCGGGGGGTGACAGGGCAGATGGCTACACCTTC. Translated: CASSLAGGDRADGYTF.